Listed here is a single T cell receptor beta chain. Its antigen is unknown. The data originate from a study of long-term antiretroviral therapy in people with HIV. On the study more broadly: The earliest samples came from an era when ART typically awaited falling CD4 counts.

Survey level was the resolution at which the v3.0 immunoSEQ assay ran. Per-sample sequencing targets were roughly 40,000-50,000 T-cell genomes. Here immunoSEQ multiplex PCR was the method, and the copy in TCRdb shows in-frame clones only, minus some. The table shows approximately 24,000 clones, with 81% occurring only once. Study observations and caveats: Dominant in the repertoire at all time points were clones expanded before ART. The study found that diversity rose after ART but stayed below transplant donor controls.

The source was unsorted PBMCs, collected at the start of antiretroviral therapy, before treatment. The receptor's source is a woman aged 18-30 years with HIV.

The CDR3 protein is CASSPSGTAIYEQYF. The DNA for the CDR3 is TGTGCCAGCAGCCCCTCCGGGACAGCCATTTACGAGCAGTACTTC. The chain links TRBV11-2 to TRBJ2-7, with 7 bases lining up with TRBD1. V shed 5 bases, J shed 4 bases, and the junction held 11 bases outside the gene matches. Germline V gene data show CDR1 as SGHAT and CDR2 as FQNNGV. The CDR3 length is 15 residues.